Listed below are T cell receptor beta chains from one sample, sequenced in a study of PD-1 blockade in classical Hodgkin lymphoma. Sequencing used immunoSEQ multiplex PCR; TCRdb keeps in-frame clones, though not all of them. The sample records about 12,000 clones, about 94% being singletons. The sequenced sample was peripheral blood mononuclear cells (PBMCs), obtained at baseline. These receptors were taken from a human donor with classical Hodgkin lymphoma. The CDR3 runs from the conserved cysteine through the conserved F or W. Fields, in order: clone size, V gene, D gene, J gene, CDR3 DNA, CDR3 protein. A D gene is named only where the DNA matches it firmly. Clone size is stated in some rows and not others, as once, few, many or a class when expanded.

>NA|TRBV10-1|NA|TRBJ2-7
TGCGCCAGCAGTGACAGCTACGAGCAGTACTTC
CASSDSYEQYF
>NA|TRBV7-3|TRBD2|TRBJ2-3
TGTGCCAGCAGCCCTCGTAGCGGGGGAAACACAGATACGCAGTATTTT
CASSPRSGGNTDTQYF
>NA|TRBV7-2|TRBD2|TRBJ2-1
TGTGCCAGCAGCTCCCGGTCCGGGACTAGCTCAGGCGAGCAGTTCTTC
CASSSRSGTSSGEQFF
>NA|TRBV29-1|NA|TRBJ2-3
TGCAGCGCCGCGGGCACAGATACGCAGTATTTT
CSAAGTDTQYF
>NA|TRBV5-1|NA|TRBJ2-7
TGCGCCAGCAGCTTTAATAACGAGCAGTACTTC
CASSFNNEQYF
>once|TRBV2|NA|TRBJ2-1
TGTGCCAGCAGTGGATGGGGTGATGAGCAGTTCTTC
CASSGWGDEQFF
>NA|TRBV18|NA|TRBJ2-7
TGTGCCAGCTCACCTTCGGGGGCCCTTTCCTACGAGCAGTACTTC
CASSPSGALSYEQYF
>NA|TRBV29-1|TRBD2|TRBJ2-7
TGCAGCGTGGGACTAGGTGAAGGCTACGAGCAGTACTTC
CSVGLGEGYEQYF
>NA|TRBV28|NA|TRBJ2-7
TGTGCCAGCATACGGGACCGATTTCCCTACGAGCAGTACTTC
CASIRDRFPYEQYF
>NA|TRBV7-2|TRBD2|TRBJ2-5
TGTGCCAGCAGCTTATTGAGCGGGAATTGGGAGACCCAGTACTTC
CASSLLSGNWETQYF
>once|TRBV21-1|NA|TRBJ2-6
TGTGCCAGCAGCACAGATACCCAGGCTGGGGCCAACGTCCTGACTTTC
CASSTDTQAGANVLTF
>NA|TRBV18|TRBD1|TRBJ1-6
TGTGCCAGCTCACCTGATACACGGACAGGGGACGACTCACCCCTCCACTTT
CASSPDTRTGDDSPLHF
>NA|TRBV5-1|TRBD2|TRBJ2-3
TGCGCCAGCAGAACTAGCGGGAACCCAGATACGCAGTATTTT
CASRTSGNPDTQYF
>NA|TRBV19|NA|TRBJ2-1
TGTGCCAGTGGGCCGGGAGTAGGCAATGAGCAGTTCTTC
CASGPGVGNEQFF
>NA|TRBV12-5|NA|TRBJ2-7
TGTGCTAGTGGTTTAGCAGGGTTATACGAGCAGTACTTC
CASGLAGLYEQYF
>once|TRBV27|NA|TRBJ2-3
TGTGCCAGCATGGAGAGGCCCAGGGGAGATACGCAGTATTTT
CASMERPRGDTQYF
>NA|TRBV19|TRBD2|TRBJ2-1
TGTGCCAGTAGTCCCTATGAGCGGGGGGTCAATGAGCAGTTCTTC
CASSPYERGVNEQFF
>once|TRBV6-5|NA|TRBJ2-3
TGTGCCAGCAGTTACTCGGACGCCGGGGCGGCAGATACGCAGTATTTT
CASSYSDAGAADTQYF
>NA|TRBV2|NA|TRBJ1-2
TGTGCCAGCAGTGACGGGGGGCTCCACTATGGCTACACCTTC
CASSDGGLHYGYTF
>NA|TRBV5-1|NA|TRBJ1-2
TGCGCCAGCAGCTTGGCTCCGGAACCTAACTATGGCTACACCTTC
CASSLAPEPNYGYTF
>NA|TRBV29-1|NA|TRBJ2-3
TGCAGCGTTGTTCTGATCCTCACGGATACGCAGTATTTT
CSVVLILTDTQYF
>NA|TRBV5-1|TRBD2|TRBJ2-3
TGCGCCAGCAGCTTGGAATTAGCGGGAGCAAAAGATACGCAGTATTTT
CASSLELAGAKDTQYF
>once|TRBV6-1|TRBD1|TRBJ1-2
TGTGCCAGCACTAGACAGGGGGCTAACTATGGCTACACCTTC
CASTRQGANYGYTF
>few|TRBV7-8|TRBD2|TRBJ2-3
TGTGCCAGCAGCTTAGAGGCGGGAGGGCCGGGAATCACAGATACGCAGTATTTT
CASSLEAGGPGITDTQYF
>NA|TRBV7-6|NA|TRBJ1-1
TGTGCCAGCAGTCGGGGGATGAACACTGAAGCTTTCTTT
CASSRGMNTEAFF
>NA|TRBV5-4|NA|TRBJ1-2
TGTGCCAGCAGGCCGGCCGGGAACTATGGCTACACCTTC
CASRPAGNYGYTF
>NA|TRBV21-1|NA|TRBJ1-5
TGTGCCAGCAAGACAGGGCCCGAGCCCAATCAGCCCCAGCATTTT
CASKTGPEPNQPQHF
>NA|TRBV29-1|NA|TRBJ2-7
TGCAGCGTTGGACGGGGCGGAGAGCAGTACTTC
CSVGRGGEQYF
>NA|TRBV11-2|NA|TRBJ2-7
TGTGCCAGCAGCTCTCAGGGCGGGGCGAACGAGCAGTACTTC
CASSSQGGANEQYF
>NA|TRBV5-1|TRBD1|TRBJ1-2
TGCGCCAGCAGCTTGGAACAGGGGGCAAGAAGGTATGGCTACACCTTC
CASSLEQGARRYGYTF
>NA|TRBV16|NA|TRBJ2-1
TGTGCCAGCAGCCTCCTATATCCGCAGAGGGGAGAGCAGTTCTTC
CASSLLYPQRGEQFF
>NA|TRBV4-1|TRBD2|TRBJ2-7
TGCGCCAGCAGCCAGGGGCCGGGACTAGCTGCATACGAGCAGTACTTC
CASSQGPGLAAYEQYF
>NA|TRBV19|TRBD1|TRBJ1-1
TGTGCCAGTAGTCCGCAAACAGGGGCTGAAGCTTTCTTT
CASSPQTGAEAFF
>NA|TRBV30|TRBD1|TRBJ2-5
TGTGCCTGGCAGACAGGGGCCGGAGAGACCCAGTACTTC
CAWQTGAGETQYF
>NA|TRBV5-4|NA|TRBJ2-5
TGTGCCAGCAGCTTCCAGGGGGGGGTGGAGACCCAGTACTTC
CASSFQGGVETQYF
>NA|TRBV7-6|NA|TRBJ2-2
TGTGCCAGCAGCCCCCGTCCCGGGGAGCTGTTTTTT
CASSPRPGELFF
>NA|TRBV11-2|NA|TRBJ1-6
TGTGCCAGCAGCTTGGGTGGATTCCCTGGAGTTTCACCCCTCCACTTT
CASSLGGFPGVSPLHF
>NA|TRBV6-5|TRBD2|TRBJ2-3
TGTGCCAGCAGTTACTCGGGGGAGGGCCCGGTAGATACGCAGTATTTT
CASSYSGEGPVDTQYF
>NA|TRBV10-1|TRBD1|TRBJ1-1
TGCGCCACGGCGCGACAGGGGGACACTGAAGCTTTCTTT
CATARQGDTEAFF
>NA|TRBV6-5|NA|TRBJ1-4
TGTGCCAGCAGTTATCTCGGTACGGGGCGCCGGGAAAAACTGTTTTTT
CASSYLGTGRREKLFF
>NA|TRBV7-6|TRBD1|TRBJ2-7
TGTGCCAGCAGTCCAGGACAGGGGGCTTCCTACGAGCAGTACTTC
CASSPGQGASYEQYF
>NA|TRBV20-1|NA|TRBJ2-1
TGCAGTGGCGCAGGGTACAATGAGCAGTTCTTC
CSGAGYNEQFF
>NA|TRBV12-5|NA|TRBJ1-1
TGTGCTAGTGCCTCTGGAAGGGGGAACACTGAAGCTTTCTTT
CASASGRGNTEAFF
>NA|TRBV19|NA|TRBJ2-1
TGTGCCAGTACCCCAGAGGGTGGCAGCTACAATGAGCAGTTCTTC
CASTPEGGSYNEQFF
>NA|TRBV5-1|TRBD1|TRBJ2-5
TGCGCCAGCAGCTTTAGGACAGGGGTTTATGAGACCCAGTACTTC
CASSFRTGVYETQYF
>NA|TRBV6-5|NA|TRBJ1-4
TGTGCCAGCAGTTACGCGGTCAGCAGGATTAATGAAAAACTGTTTTTT
CASSYAVSRINEKLFF